This T cell receptor (beta chain) derives from a study of blood T cell repertoires in COVID-19. Study as a whole: Specimens from acute and convalescent COVID-19 originated in the United States, Italy and Spain. T cells, B-cell-depleted T cells, or PBMCs supplied cDNA or gDNA.

Per the original methods: Estimates of nucleated cell counts were drawn from the amplification of reference gene primers. Libraries were prepared by immunoSEQ multiplex PCR; TCRdb keeps only in-frame clonotypes and omits some of them. The V and J calls and clone size come from that table; D and trimming were worked out from the DNA. The sample lists 85,000 to 90,000 clones; approximately 89% were seen once. This sequence originates from a human donor with active COVID-19. The donor label of this sample is uncertain. Input material: peripheral blood.

CDR3 residues: CASSADMGGYTF. The CDR3 DNA reads TGTGCCAGCAGCGCAGACATGGGTGGCTACACCTTC. The V gene is TRBV9, the J gene TRBJ1-2; D is unclear. Germline CDR1 reads SGDLS; CDR2 reads YYNGEE. This CDR3 contains 12 residues. The germline V and J ends were trimmed by 3 bases and 7 bases, with 10 bases remaining between them.